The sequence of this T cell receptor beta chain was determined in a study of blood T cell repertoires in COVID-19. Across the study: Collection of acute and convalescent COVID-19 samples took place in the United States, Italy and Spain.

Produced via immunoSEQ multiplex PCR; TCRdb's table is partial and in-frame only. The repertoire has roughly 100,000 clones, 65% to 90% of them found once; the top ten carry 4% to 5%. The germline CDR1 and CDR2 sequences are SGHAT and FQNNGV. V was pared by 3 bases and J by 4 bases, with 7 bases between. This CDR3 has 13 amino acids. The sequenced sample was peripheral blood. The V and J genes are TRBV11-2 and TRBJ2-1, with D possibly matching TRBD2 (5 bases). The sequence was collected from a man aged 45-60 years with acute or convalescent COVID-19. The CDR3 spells CASSFGRYNEQFF. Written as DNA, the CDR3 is TGTGCCAGCAGCTTTGGGAGATACAATGAGCAGTTCTTC.